This passage covers 8 T cell receptor beta chains from one sample sequenced in a study of Ad26.COV2.S vaccination and SARS-CoV-2 variants. Indicated treatment: 15 to 20 received Ad26.COV2.S at low or high dose, single or two shots; 5 received placebo; per-sample allocation not given. Day 63 after the first vaccine or placebo injection was the time point for sampling. Produced via immunoSEQ multiplex PCR; TCRdb's table is partial and in-frame only. The sample gives approximately 460,000 clones, 89% of which show up once; over 1.5% is in the top ten. This specimen was peripheral blood, taken in a trial of Ad26.COV2.S vaccine versus placebo. The receptors here all came from a person between 18 and 65 years old who received the Ad26.COV2.S COVID-19 vaccine or a placebo.

This clone was seen just once. V usage is TRBV27 and J usage is TRBJ1-5, with D possibly matching TRBD1 (6 bases). V was clipped by 6 bases and J by 4 bases, with 13 bases between them. Per germline, CDR1 MNHEY and CDR2 SMNVEV (reference sequence). The CDR3 totals 14 residues. The CDR3 DNA sequence: TGTGCCAGCAGGAGTGGACAGCTTAATCAGCCCCAGCATTTT. The encoded protein is CASRSGQLNQPQHF.

The rearrangement links TRBV30 to TRBJ2-5, with a tentative D call TRBD1 (6 bases). Germline V gives CDR1 GTSNPN, CDR2 SVGIG (reference sequence). There are 13 residues in the CDR3. With 4 bases removed from V and 2 bases from J, the gap between germline ends came to 11 bases. The CDR3 DNA is TGTGCCTGGAAAAAGACAGGTCAAGAGACCCAGTACTTC. Residues: CAWKKTGQETQYF.

This rearrangement joins TRBV6-5 to TRBJ1-1; D is ambiguous. The CDR3 runs 11 residues. V was clipped by 8 bases and J by 0 bases, with 4 bases between them. CDR1 and CDR2 (germline): MNHEY, SVGAGI. Here the CDR3 reads CASWMNTEAFF. CDR3 bases: TGTGCCAGCTGGATGAACACTGAAGCTTTCTTT.

This chain uses TRBV6-5 with TRBJ1-2; 8 bases are shared with TRBD1. The germline V gene has CDR1 MNHEY and CDR2 SVGAGI. CDR3 length: 14 residues. Trimming cost V 5 bases and J 4 bases; bases outside gene matches: 6. The CDR3 sequence: CASSTRTGGYGYTF. The CDR3, as DNA: TGTGCCAGCAGTACCCGAACAGGGGGCTATGGCTACACCTTC.

V usage is TRBV19 and J usage is TRBJ1-1; 9 nucleotides match TRBD1. The CDR3 loop spans 15 amino acids. Looked up from germline, CDR1 is LNHDA and CDR2 is SQIVND (reference sequence). The trim removed 10 bases at V and 4 bases at J, leaving 13 bases unmatched. CDR3 coding DNA: TGTGCCACCCAATGGGGGACAGGGATGGGCACTGAAGCTTTCTTT. Protein: CATQWGTGMGTEAFF. The full variable domain, its missing parts supplied by reference TRBV19 and TRBJ1-1, is DGGITQSPKYLFRKEGQNVTLSCEQNLNHDAMYWYRQDPGQGLRLIYYSQIVNDFQKGDIAEGYSVSREKKESFPLTVTSAQKNPTAFYLCATQWGTGMGTEAFFGQGTRLTVV.

This chain connects TRBV6-1 to TRBJ1-5, with D hard to call. Germline V gives CDR1 MNHNS, CDR2 SASEGT. This CDR3 is built from 13 residues. Trimming cost V 1 base and J 4 bases, with 5 bases left between them. The CDR3 sequence: CASSEGSNQPQHF. The CDR3 DNA reads TGTGCCAGCAGTGAAGGCTCAAATCAGCCCCAGCATTTT.

The chain combines TRBV19 with TRBJ2-2, with D unclear. CDR3 length equals 14 residues. Deletions cut 5 bases from V and 5 bases from J, with 12 bases between. Per the germline V gene, CDR1 is LNHDA and CDR2 is SQIVND (reference sequence). This CDR3 is CASSWQSRTGELFF. CDR3 in DNA: TGTGCCAGTAGTTGGCAGTCGCGTACCGGGGAGCTGTTTTTT.

V usage is TRBV2 and J usage is TRBJ1-1, with TRBD1 matching over 8 bases. Trimming removed 7 bases from V and 1 base from J; junction bases left unmatched: 11. The CDR3 sequence is 16 residues long. From germline, CDR1 is SNHLY and CDR2 FYNNEI. CDR3: CASTLRAGGGNTEAFF. The CDR3 DNA follows: TGTGCCAGCACCCTTAGGGCAGGGGGCGGGAACACTGAAGCTTTCTTT.